One and the same sample provided the 13 T cell receptor beta chains below, sequenced in a study of cytomegalovirus exposure and HLA in healthy donors (dated by TCRdb to the late 2010s). Library method: the immunoSEQ multiplex PCR assay. A mixture of 60 forward primers for TCR Vbeta segments and 13 reverse primers for TCR Jbeta segments was used in the multiplex PCR. The table comes from immuneACCESS by way of TCRdb, which keeps in-frame sequences with V and J called. Part of the clones is missing from these tables; in studies checked, under half for an unresolved V gene and the rest for unknown reasons. The sample includes some 99,000 clones, with about two thirds observed a single time. Less than 1.5% of the sample rests with the top ten. The source material was PBMCs. These receptor sequences come from a female donor in good health and CMV-seronegative.

The chain uses TRBV6-5 and TRBJ1-1; D gene unclear. Germline values: CDR1 MNHEY, CDR2 SVGAGI. The V gene lost 7 bases and the J gene lost 1 base, with 4 bases spanning the gap. The CDR3 contains 11 residues. CDR3 residues: CASKQNTEAFF. CDR3 nucleotides: TGTGCCAGCAAACAGAACACTGAAGCTTTCTTT.

This clone was found a few times. The V call is TRBV9, the J call TRBJ1-1; D gene uncertain. The CDR3 extends over 13 amino acids. Trimming pared 3 bases from V and 1 base from J, leaving 7 bases between. In germline, CDR1 is SGDLS, CDR2 YYNGEE. The DNA for the CDR3 is TGTGCCAGCAGCGCCAACAGGAACACTGAAGCTTTCTTT. Encoded protein: CASSANRNTEAFF.

The chain employs TRBV6-5 and TRBJ2-1; D perhaps matches TRBD2 (7 bases). The length of the CDR3 is 14 residues. V gave up 6 bases and J gave up 2 bases, with 11 bases separating them. Germline lookup yields CDR1 MNHEY and CDR2 SVGAGI. The CDR3 protein is CASSRGAAYNEQFF. Written as DNA, the CDR3 is TGTGCCAGCAGCCGGGGGGCGGCCTACAATGAGCAGTTCTTC.

The chain uses TRBV6-1 and TRBJ2-3; D gene unclear. Germline CDR1 MNHNS, CDR2 SASEGT. The CDR3 runs 15 residues. The V end lost 7 bases, the J end lost 4 bases, and 18 bases lay between the germline ends. The CDR3 loop is CASTDDSSGADTQYF. For the CDR3, the DNA is TGTGCCAGCACTGATGACTCTAGTGGTGCAGATACGCAGTATTTT.

The chain is built from TRBV30 and TRBJ2-5; 8 bases fit TRBD2. The J call may be in error: the DNA end matches TRBJ2-7 better. The CDR3 is 15 residues long. Germline CDR1 reads GTSNPN; CDR2 reads SVGIG (reference sequence). The CDR3 loop is CAWKRGGGSSYEQYF. CDR3 nucleotide sequence: TGTGCCTGGAAAAGGGGCGGGGGGTCCTCCTACGAGCAGTACTTC.

The chain recombines TRBV27 with TRBJ1-1, with 9 bases aligning to TRBD1. Per germline, CDR1 MNHEY and CDR2 SMNVEV (reference sequence). J was trimmed by 2 bases and V by 8 bases; bases with no gene match: 3. The CDR3 sequence is 13 residues long. The CDR3 coding sequence is TGTGCCAGCCACAGGGGGCATAACACTGAAGCTTTCTTT. Its translation: CASHRGHNTEAFF.

This chain uses TRBV28 with TRBJ2-7; TRBD1 matches at 7 bases. This CDR3 is 15 amino acids long. Germline-derived CDR1 and CDR2 are MDHEN and SYDVKM. Trimming at V came to 2 bases and at J to 0 bases, leaving 4 bases not matched to a gene. The CDR3 protein is CASSLGDSSSYEQYF. DNA of the CDR3: TGTGCCAGCAGTTTAGGGGACAGCAGCTCCTACGAGCAGTACTTC.

CDR3 sequence: CASSPGYSYSGNTIYF. The DNA for the CDR3 is TGTGCCAGCAGCCCTGGCTACAGCTACTCTGGAAACACCATATATTTT. J is TRBJ1-3 and V is TRBV9, with D unresolved. Trimming removed 4 bases at V and 0 bases at J, with 14 bases between. The CDR3 contains 16 residues. Germline lookup yields CDR1 SGDLS and CDR2 YYNGEE.

The chain couples TRBV7-2 to TRBJ2-7, with D unresolved. Germline V gene sequence: CDR1 SGHTA, CDR2 FQGNSA. Trimming left V 4 bases short and J 6 bases short, with 10 bases between. The CDR3 runs to 12 residues. The CDR3 region is CASSSGPLEQYF. In DNA form, the CDR3 reads TGTGCCAGCAGCTCGGGTCCCCTCGAGCAGTACTTC.

The chain uses TRBV2 and TRBJ1-5; D is perhaps TRBD1 (5 bases). The CDR3 has 15 amino acids. The germline V and J ends were trimmed by 4 bases and 3 bases, with 13 bases remaining between them. The germline V gene has CDR1 SNHLY and CDR2 FYNNEI. In nucleotides, the CDR3 is TGTGCCAGCAGTGCTTCGGGACTGAACAATCAGCCCCAGCATTTT. It codes for CASSASGLNNQPQHF.

The rearrangement joins TRBV5-1 to TRBJ2-4; TRBD1 matches at 8 bases. Germline CDR1 reads SGHRS; CDR2 reads YFSETQ. V shed 2 bases, J shed 0 bases, and the junction held 4 bases outside the gene matches. CDR3 length equals 16 residues. The CDR3 DNA reads as TGCGCCAGCAGCTTCGGACAGGGACTAGCCAAAAACATTCAGTACTTC. Amino acid sequence: CASSFGQGLAKNIQYF.

The gene calls are TRBV7-9 and TRBJ1-4, with 7 bases identical to TRBD1. Germline assignment: CDR1 SEHNR and CDR2 FQNEAQ (reference sequence). The CDR3 runs 18 residues. Trimming at V came to 5 bases and at J to 2 bases, leaving 14 bases not matched to a gene. The CDR3, as DNA: TGTGCCAGCAGCAGAGGGGGCAATCGGTGGGCGACTAATGAAAAACTGTTTTTT. Encoded protein: CASSRGGNRWATNEKLFF.

The chain joins TRBV10-3 to TRBJ2-5; TRBD2 aligns across 7 bases. Germline loops: CDR1 ENHRY, CDR2 SYGVKD. The trim removed 2 bases at V and 5 bases at J, leaving 8 bases unmatched. The CDR3 is 15 amino acids. DNA for the CDR3: TGTGCCATCAGTGAGAGGGCGGGGGATGGGGAGACCCAGTACTTC. Translated: CAISERAGDGETQYF.